One and the same sample provided the 6 T cell receptor beta chains below, sequenced in a study of shared clonotypes between healthy human individuals. The method was immunoSEQ multiplex PCR; TCRdb's version includes in-frame clones alone and lacks a portion of them. The sample shows roughly 490,000 clones, 70% to 80% of them seen only once. The sample consisted of PBMCs. These receptors all stem from a middle-aged woman in good health. Some clones in this sample may be carry-over from other donors' samples.

This chain's CDR3 is CASSFPAGGSNEQFF. The CDR3 DNA is TGTGCCAGCAGCTTCCCAGCGGGAGGGTCGAATGAGCAGTTCTTC. The chain combines TRBV5-4 with TRBJ2-1; 10 bases align to TRBD2. V lost 2 bases and J lost 7; bases outside the gene matches: 6. The CDR3 sequence is 15 residues long. The V gene's germline CDR1 is SGHNT and CDR2 YYREEE (reference sequence).

The chain couples TRBV2 to TRBJ1-3, with D uncertain. This CDR3 contains 13 residues. Trimming left V 11 bases short and J 0 bases short, with 11 bases between. CDR1 and CDR2 from the germline V gene are SNHLY and FYNNEI. The CDR3 nucleotides are TGTGCCGGGTCAAAAGACTCTGGAAACACCATATATTTT. Residues: CAGSKDSGNTIYF.

V gene TRBV14 combines with J gene TRBJ1-4; 9 nucleotides agree with TRBD1. The CDR3 contains 15 residues. Looked up from germline, CDR1 is SGHDN and CDR2 is FVKESK. V lost 4 bases and J lost 7; bases outside the gene matches: 7. CDR3 in amino acids: CASSLLGTGTEKLFF. The CDR3 nucleotides read TGTGCCAGCAGCCTACTAGGGACAGGGACTGAAAAACTGTTTTTT.

The chain uses TRBV29-1 and TRBJ2-7, with 8 bases that match TRBD2. The CDR3 sequence is 15 residues long. With 7 bases clipped from V and 3 bases from J, the junction kept 14 bases outside the gene matches. Germline V gene lookup returns CDR1 SQVTM and CDR2 ANQGSEA. The CDR3: CSGDFGAGDFYEQYF. CDR3 coding DNA: TGCAGCGGGGATTTCGGAGCGGGAGACTTCTACGAGCAGTACTTC.

The V gene is TRBV5-8, the J gene TRBJ2-1; D perhaps matches TRBD1 (7 bases). There are 16 residues in the CDR3. Germline CDR1 reads SGHTS; CDR2 reads YDEGEE. The V end lost 4 bases, the J end lost 8 bases, and 22 bases lay between the germline ends. CDR3 bases: TGTGCCAGCAGCCAAGACAGGGAGGTAATCCAATATGAGCAGTTCTTC. Translation gives CASSQDREVIQYEQFF.

The chain couples TRBV19 to TRBJ2-1; D remains ambiguous. The CDR3 is made up of 15 amino acids. The V gene lost 2 bases and the J gene lost 2 bases, with 10 bases spanning the gap. Germline V gene data show CDR1 as LNHDA and CDR2 as SQIVND (reference sequence). CDR3 protein: CASSIIGPTYNEQFF. As DNA, the CDR3 is TGTGCCAGTAGTATAATTGGGCCTACCTACAATGAGCAGTTCTTC.